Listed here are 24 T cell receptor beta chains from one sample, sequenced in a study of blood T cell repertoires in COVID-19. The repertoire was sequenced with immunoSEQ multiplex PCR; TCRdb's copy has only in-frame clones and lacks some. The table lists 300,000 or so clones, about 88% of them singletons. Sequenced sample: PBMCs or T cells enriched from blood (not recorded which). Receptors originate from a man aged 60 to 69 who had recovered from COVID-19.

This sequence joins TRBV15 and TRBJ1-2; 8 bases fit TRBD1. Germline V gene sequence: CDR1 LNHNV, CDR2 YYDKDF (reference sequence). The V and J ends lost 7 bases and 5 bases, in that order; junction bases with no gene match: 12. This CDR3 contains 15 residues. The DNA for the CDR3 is TGTGCCACCACCTTAGCTCAGGGGGCAGTGTATGGCTACACCTTC. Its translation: CATTLAQGAVYGYTF.

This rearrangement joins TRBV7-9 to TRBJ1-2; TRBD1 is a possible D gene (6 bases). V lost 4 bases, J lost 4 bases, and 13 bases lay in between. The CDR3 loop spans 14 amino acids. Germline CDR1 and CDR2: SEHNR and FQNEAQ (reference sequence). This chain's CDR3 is CASSSGTLIYGYTF. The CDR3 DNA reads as TGTGCCAGCAGCTCCGGGACATTAATCTATGGCTACACCTTC.

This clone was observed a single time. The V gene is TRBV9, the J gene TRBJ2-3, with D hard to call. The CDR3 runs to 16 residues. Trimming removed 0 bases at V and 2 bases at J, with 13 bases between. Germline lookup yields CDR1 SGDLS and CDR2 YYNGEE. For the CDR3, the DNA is TGTGCCAGCAGCGTAGATGGCAGGTTTTCCACAGATACGCAGTATTTT. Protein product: CASSVDGRFSTDTQYF.

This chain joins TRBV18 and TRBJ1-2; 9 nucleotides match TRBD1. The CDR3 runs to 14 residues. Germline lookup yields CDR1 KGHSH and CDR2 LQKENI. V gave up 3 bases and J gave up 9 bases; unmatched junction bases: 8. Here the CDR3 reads CASSPPGTGYSYTF. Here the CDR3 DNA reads TGTGCCAGCTCACCCCCCGGGACAGGGTACAGCTACACCTTC.

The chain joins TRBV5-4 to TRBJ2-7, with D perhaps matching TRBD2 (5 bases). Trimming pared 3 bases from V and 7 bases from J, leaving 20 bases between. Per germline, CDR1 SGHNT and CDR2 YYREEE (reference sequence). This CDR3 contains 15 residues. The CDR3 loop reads CASSSGDQRLEEQYF. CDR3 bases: TGTGCCAGCAGCTCGGGTGACCAGCGGCTGGAGGAGCAGTACTTC.

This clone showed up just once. The CDR3 here is CASSLDTRGQFF. DNA of the CDR3: TGTGCCAGCAGCCTGGACACCAGAGGGCAGTTCTTC. The J gene is TRBJ2-1, the V gene TRBV3-1 (or the pseudogene TRBV3-2); tentative D call: TRBD1 (5 bases). The CDR3 runs to 12 residues. The V gene's germline CDR1 is LGHDT and CDR2 YNNKEL (reference sequence). The V and J ends lost 4 bases and 12 bases respectively, with 13 bases between them.

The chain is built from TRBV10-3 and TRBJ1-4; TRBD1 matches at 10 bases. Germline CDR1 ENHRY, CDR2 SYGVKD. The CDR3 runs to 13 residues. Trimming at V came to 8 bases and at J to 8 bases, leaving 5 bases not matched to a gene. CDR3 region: CAISETGGEKLFF. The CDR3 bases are TGTGCCATCTCGGAGACAGGGGGCGAAAAACTGTTTTTT.

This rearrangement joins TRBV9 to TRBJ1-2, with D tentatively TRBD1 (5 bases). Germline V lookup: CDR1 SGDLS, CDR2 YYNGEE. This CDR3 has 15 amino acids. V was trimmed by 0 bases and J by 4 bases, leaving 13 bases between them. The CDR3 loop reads CASSVDGRVGYGYTF. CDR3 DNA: TGTGCCAGCAGCGTAGACGGCAGGGTTGGCTATGGCTACACCTTC.

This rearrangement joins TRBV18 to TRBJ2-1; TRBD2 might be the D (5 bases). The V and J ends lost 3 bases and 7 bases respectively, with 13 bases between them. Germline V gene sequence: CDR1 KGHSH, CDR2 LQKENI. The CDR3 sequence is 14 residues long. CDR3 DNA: TGTGCCAGCTCACCTGGGCTGACTATGAATGAGCAGTTCTTC. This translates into CASSPGLTMNEQFF.

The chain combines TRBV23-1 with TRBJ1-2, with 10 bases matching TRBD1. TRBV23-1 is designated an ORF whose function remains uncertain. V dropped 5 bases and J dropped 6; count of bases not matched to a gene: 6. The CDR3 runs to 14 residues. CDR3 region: CASSYLDRGHGYTF. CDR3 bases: TGCGCCAGCAGTTACTTAGACAGGGGGCATGGCTACACCTTC.

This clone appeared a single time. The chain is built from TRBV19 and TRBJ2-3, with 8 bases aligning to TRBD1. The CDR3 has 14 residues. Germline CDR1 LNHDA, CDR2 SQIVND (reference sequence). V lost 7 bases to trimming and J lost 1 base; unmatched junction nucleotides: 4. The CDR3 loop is CASISTGGTDTQYF. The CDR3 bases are TGTGCCAGTATCTCGACAGGGGGCACAGATACGCAGTATTTT.

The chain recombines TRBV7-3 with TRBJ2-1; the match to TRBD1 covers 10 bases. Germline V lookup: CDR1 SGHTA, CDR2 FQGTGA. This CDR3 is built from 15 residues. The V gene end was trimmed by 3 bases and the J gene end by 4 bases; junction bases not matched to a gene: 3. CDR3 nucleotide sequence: TGTGCCAGCAGCTTCGGACAGGGGGGATACAATGAGCAGTTCTTC. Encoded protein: CASSFGQGGYNEQFF. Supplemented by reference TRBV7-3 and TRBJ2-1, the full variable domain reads GAGVSQTPSNKVTEKGKYVELRCDPISGHTALYWYRQSLGQGPEFLIYFQGTGAADDSGLPNDRFFAVRPEGSVSTLKIQRTERGDSAVYLCASSFGQGGYNEQFFGPGTRLTVL.

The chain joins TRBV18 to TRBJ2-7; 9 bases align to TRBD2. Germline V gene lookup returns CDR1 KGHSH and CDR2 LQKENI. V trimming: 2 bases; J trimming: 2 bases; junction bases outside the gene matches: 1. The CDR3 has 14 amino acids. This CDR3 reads CASSPAGGTYEQYF. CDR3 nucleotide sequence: TGTGCCAGCTCACCAGCGGGAGGGACCTACGAGCAGTACTTC.

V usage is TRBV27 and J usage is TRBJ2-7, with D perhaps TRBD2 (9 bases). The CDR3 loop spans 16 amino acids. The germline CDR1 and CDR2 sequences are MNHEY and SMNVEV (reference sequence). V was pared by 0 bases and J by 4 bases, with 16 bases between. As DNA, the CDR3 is TGTGCCAGCAGTTTATCCCCTAGCGGGACAGGATACGAGCAGTACTTC. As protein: CASSLSPSGTGYEQYF.

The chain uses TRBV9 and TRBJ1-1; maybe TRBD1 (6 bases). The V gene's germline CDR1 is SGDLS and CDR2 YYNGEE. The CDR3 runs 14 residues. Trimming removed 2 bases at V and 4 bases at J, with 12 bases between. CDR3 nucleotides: TGTGCCAGCAGCGTGGACAGTACTCCCACTGAAGCTTTCTTT. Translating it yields CASSVDSTPTEAFF.

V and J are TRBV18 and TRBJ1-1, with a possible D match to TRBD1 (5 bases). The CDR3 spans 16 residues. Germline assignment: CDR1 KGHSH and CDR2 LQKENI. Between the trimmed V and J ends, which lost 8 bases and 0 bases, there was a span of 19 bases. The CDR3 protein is CASLTNGHLMNTEAFF. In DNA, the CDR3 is TGTGCCAGCCTCACCAATGGACATCTCATGAACACTGAAGCTTTCTTT. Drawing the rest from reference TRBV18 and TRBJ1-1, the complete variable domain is NAGVMQNPRHLVRRRGQEARLRCSPMKGHSHVYWYRQLPEEGLKFMVYLQKENIIDESGMPKERFSAEFPKEGPSILRIQQVVRGDSAAYFCASLTNGHLMNTEAFFGQGTRLTVV.

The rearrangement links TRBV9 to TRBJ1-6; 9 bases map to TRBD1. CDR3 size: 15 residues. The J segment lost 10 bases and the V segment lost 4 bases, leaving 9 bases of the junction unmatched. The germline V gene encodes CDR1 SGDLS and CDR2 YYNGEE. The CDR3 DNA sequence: TGTGCCAGCAGCCTCGTAGGACAGGGGATATCACCCCTCCACTTT. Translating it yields CASSLVGQGISPLHF.

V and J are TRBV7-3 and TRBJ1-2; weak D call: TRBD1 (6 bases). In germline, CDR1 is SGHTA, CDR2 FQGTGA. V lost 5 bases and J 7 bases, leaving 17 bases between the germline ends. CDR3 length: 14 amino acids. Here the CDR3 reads CASSHTADSPGYTF. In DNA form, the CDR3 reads TGTGCCAGCAGCCACACCGCGGACAGCCCTGGCTACACCTTC.

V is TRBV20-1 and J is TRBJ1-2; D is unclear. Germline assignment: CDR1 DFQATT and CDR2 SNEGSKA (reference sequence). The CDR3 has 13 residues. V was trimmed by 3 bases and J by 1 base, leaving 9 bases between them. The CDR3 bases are TGCAGTGCTAGTAATAGAAATAACTATGGCTACACCTTC. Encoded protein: CSASNRNNYGYTF.

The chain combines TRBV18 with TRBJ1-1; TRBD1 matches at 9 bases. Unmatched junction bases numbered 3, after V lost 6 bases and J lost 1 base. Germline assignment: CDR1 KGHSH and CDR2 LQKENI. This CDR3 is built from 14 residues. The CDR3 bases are TGTGCCAGCTCGCGGACAGGGGCGAACACTGAAGCTTTCTTT. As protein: CASSRTGANTEAFF.

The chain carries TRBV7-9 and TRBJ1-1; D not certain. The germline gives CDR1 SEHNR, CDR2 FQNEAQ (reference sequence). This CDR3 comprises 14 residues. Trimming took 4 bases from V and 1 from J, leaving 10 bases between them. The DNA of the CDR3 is TGTGCCAGCAGCTGGAGGACGGAGAACACTGAAGCTTTCTTT. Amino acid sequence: CASSWRTENTEAFF.

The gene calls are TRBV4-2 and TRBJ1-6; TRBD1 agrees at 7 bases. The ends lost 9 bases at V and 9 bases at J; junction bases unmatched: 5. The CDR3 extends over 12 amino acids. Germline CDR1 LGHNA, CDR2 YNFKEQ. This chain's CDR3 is CASGQATSPLHF. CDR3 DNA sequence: TGTGCCAGTGGACAGGCGACTTCACCCCTCCACTTT.

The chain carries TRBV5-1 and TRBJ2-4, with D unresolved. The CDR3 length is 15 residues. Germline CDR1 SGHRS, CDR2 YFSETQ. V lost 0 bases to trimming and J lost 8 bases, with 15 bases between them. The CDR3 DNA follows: TGCGCCAGCAGCTTGGGCCACTCCACCGGTGACATTCAGTACTTC. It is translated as CASSLGHSTGDIQYF.

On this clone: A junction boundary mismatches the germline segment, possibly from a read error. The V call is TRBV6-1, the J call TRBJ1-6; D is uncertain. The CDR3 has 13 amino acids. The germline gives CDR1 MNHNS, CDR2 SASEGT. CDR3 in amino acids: CASSEEIDEKRLF. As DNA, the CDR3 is TGTGCCAGCAGTGAAGAAATCGACGAAAAGAGGCTCTTT.